The rows below give T cell receptor beta chains drawn from one sample of a study of T cells after yellow fever vaccination. TCRdb re-derived calls from the 5' RACE reads in MiXCR, one entry per CDR3 protein. Of 85,000 to 100,000 distinct CDR3 sequences listed, 4.5% to 6% are singletons. The sample here was CD8+ T cells sorted from PBMCs, taken 10 days after the yellow fever booster vaccination. These receptors were collected from a young man who received the YFV17D yellow fever vaccine. Both conserved end residues are part of each CDR3. Fields, in order: J gene, clone size, V gene, D gene, CDR3 protein, CDR3 DNA. The D gene is left open where the match is weak. Clone size is stated in some rows and not others, as once, few, many or a class when expanded.

TRBJ2-5 few TRBV5-6 TRBD1 CASSLVPGGFRETQYF TGTGCCAGCAGCTTGGTCCCAGGGGGTTTTCGAGAGACCCAGTACTTC
TRBJ2-7 . TRBV7-6 TRBD2 CASSSTPAGFPYEQYF TGTGCCAGCAGCTCAACGCCAGCGGGGTTCCCCTACGAGCAGTACTTC
TRBJ2-1 few TRBV6-5 TRBD2 CASRGGVSSYNEQFF TGTGCCAGCAGGGGGGGGGTGAGCTCCTACAATGAGCAGTTCTTC
TRBJ2-3 many TRBV6-4 . CASSEGGGADTQYF TGTGCCAGCAGTGAAGGAGGGGGGGCAGATACGCAGTATTTT
TRBJ1-5 . TRBV5-5 . CASSLVPLPPQHF TGTGCCAGCAGCTTGGTACCTCTCCCGCCCCAGCATTTT
TRBJ1-2 many TRBV27 . CASSLAGYGYTF TGTGCCAGCAGTTTGGCGGGGTATGGCTACACCTTC
TRBJ2-5 few TRBV2 . CANKEGGAQETQYF TGTGCCAACAAGGAAGGCGGGGCCCAAGAGACCCAGTACTTC
TRBJ2-7 . TRBV10-3 TRBD2 CAILRSGGSLYEQYF TGTGCCATCCTAAGGTCGGGAGGTTCCCTCTACGAGCAGTACTTC
TRBJ1-2 . TRBV24-1 . CATSDRNYGYTF TGTGCCACCAGTGACAGAAACTATGGCTACACCTTC
TRBJ1-1 few TRBV28 . CASADPTDSMNTEAFF TGTGCCAGCGCCGACCCGACAGATTCTATGAACACTGAAGCTTTCTTT
TRBJ1-1 . TRBV7-9 . CASSSPGEGYTEAFF TGTGCCAGCAGCTCCCCCGGTGAGGGTTACACTGAAGCTTTCTTT
TRBJ2-7 few TRBV4-1 . CASSQAPAVKYEQYF TGCGCCAGCAGCCAAGCCCCAGCGGTTAAATACGAGCAGTACTTC
TRBJ1-6 . TRBV4-1 . CASSPRAPGSYNSPLHF TGCGCCAGCAGTCCCAGGGCCCCCGGATCCTATAATTCACCCCTCCACTTT
TRBJ2-1 many TRBV12-3/TRBV12-4 . CASQPAGDNEQFF TGTGCCAGCCAACCGGCAGGCGACAATGAGCAGTTCTTC
TRBJ2-3 many TRBV7-9 . CASSSYVPGHDAATDTQYF TGTGCCAGCAGCTCTTACGTCCCGGGACATGACGCGGCAACAGATACGCAGTATTTT
TRBJ1-5 few TRBV11-3 . CASSSRRTSNQPQHF TGTGCCAGCAGCTCCAGACGTACGAGCAATCAGCCCCAGCATTTT
TRBJ1-1 . TRBV12-3/TRBV12-4 . CASSLARDMNTEAFF TGTGCCAGCAGTTTAGCGCGGGACATGAACACTGAAGCTTTCTTT
TRBJ2-3 many TRBV27 TRBD1 CASSTDRDPADTQYF TGTGCCAGCAGCACCGACAGGGACCCAGCAGATACGCAGTATTTT
TRBJ1-1 few TRBV12-3/TRBV12-4 . CASSLYGGSNTEAFF TGTGCCAGCAGTTTATACGGGGGGTCGAACACTGAAGCTTTCTTT
TRBJ1-5 . TRBV5-6 . CASSLMATETNQPQHF TGTGCCAGCAGCTTGATGGCGACGGAAACCAATCAGCCCCAGCATTTT
TRBJ2-7 many TRBV20-1 . CSVGSQSYEQYF TGCAGTGTCGGGAGTCAGTCCTACGAGCAGTACTTC
TRBJ2-7 few TRBV9 . CARGRLETYEQYF TGTGCCAGAGGACGATTAGAGACCTACGAGCAGTACTTC
TRBJ2-2 many TRBV6-6 TRBD1 CASSLRGQAVGELFF TGTGCCAGCAGTCTCCGGGGACAGGCAGTCGGGGAGCTGTTTTTT
TRBJ2-7 many TRBV7-7 TRBD1 CASSLSPGQGSHEQYF TGTGCCAGCAGCTTAAGTCCGGGACAGGGGTCCCACGAGCAGTACTTC
TRBJ2-2 few TRBV4-2 TRBD2 CAAGSGGYAGELFF TGTGCCGCCGGTAGCGGGGGGTACGCCGGGGAGCTGTTTTTT
TRBJ1-1 few TRBV4-3 . CASSQDSTPWGEAFF TGCGCCAGCAGCCAAGACAGCACCCCGTGGGGTGAAGCTTTCTTT
TRBJ2-6 few TRBV29-1 . CSVPGPGANVLTF TGCAGCGTTCCAGGACCTGGGGCCAACGTCCTGACTTTC
TRBJ2-5 . TRBV27 . CASSLEGGGTQYF TGTGCCAGCAGTTTAGAGGGGGGCGGTACCCAGTACTTC
TRBJ1-1 many TRBV7-9 . CASSLLPEAFF TGTGCCAGCAGCTTATTACCTGAAGCTTTCTTT
TRBJ2-5 few TRBV11-1 TRBD2 CASSGIAGAQETQYF TGTGCCAGCAGCGGTATAGCGGGGGCCCAAGAGACCCAGTACTTC
TRBJ2-3 few TRBV4-3 . CASSQDGGETDTQYF TGCGCCAGCAGCCAAGATGGGGGAGAGACAGATACGCAGTATTTT
TRBJ2-5 many TRBV28 TRBD2 CASSLGAPGLAGAYLQETQYF TGTGCCAGCAGTTTGGGGGCGCCGGGACTAGCGGGGGCTTACCTCCAAGAGACCCAGTACTTC
TRBJ1-3 . TRBV14 . CASSQDTSSGNTIYF TGTGCCAGCAGCCAAGATACGTCGTCTGGAAACACCATATATTTT
TRBJ2-1 many TRBV6-1 . CASSKDGRDNEQFF TGTGCCAGCAGTAAGGACGGGCGCGACAATGAGCAGTTCTTC
TRBJ2-3 . TRBV7-2 . CASSPSSGGELDTQYF TGTGCCAGCAGCCCCAGTTCGGGCGGGGAGCTCGATACGCAGTATTTT
TRBJ2-3 few TRBV12-3/TRBV12-4 . CASSLQVPSTDTQYF TGTGCCAGCAGTTTGCAGGTACCTAGCACAGATACGCAGTATTTT
TRBJ1-1 . TRBV4-1 . CASSQGPGYRSPAFF TGCGCCAGCAGCCAAGGTCCGGGTTACCGTTCTCCAGCTTTCTTT
TRBJ2-3 many TRBV11-2 TRBD2 CASSGIRTSGGADTQYF TGTGCCAGCAGCGGCATCAGGACTAGCGGGGGTGCAGATACGCAGTATTTT
TRBJ2-2 . TRBV11-1 TRBD2 CASSPWTSGDTGELFF TGTGCCAGCAGCCCGTGGACTAGCGGGGACACCGGGGAGCTGTTTTTT
TRBJ2-6 few TRBV7-9 . CASSLGPVGANVLTF TGTGCCAGCAGCTTAGGCCCTGTCGGGGCCAACGTCCTGACTTTC
TRBJ2-5 . TRBV4-2 TRBD2 CASSQGTSGQGETQYF TGTGCCAGCAGCCAAGGAACTAGCGGGCAGGGAGAGACCCAGTACTTC
TRBJ2-3 few TRBV12-3/TRBV12-4 . CASSPGDLLGTQYF TGTGCCAGCAGTCCGGGAGACTTGCTCGGTACGCAGTATTTT
TRBJ1-4 few TRBV23-1 . CASGWGEKLFF TGCGCCAGCGGATGGGGGGAAAAACTGTTTTTT
TRBJ2-7 . TRBV12-3/TRBV12-4 . CASSLGDEGSYEQYF TGTGCCAGCAGTTTGGGGGATGAGGGGTCCTACGAGCAGTACTTC
TRBJ2-2 . TRBV4-1 TRBD1 CASSQPRDRANTGELFF TGCGCCAGCAGCCAACCCCGGGACAGAGCGAACACCGGGGAGCTGTTTTTT
TRBJ2-7 once TRBV12-3/TRBV12-4 TRBD2 CASSLGVAGGPYEQYF TGTGCCAGCAGTTTAGGGGTAGCGGGCGGGCCCTACGAGCAGTACTTC
TRBJ2-2 . TRBV7-6 . CASRSTGELFF TGTGCCAGCAGGTCCACCGGGGAGCTGTTTTTT
TRBJ2-3 . TRBV7-2 . CASSRIFVTTWDTQYF TGTGCCAGCAGCCGTATCTTTGTGACCACATGGGATACGCAGTATTTT
TRBJ2-7 few TRBV11-2 . CASSLQNEQYF TGTGCCAGCAGCTTACAAAACGAGCAGTACTTC
TRBJ2-2 few TRBV12-3/TRBV12-4 . CASVPGAVANTGELFF TGTGCCAGCGTGCCGGGGGCGGTCGCGAACACCGGGGAGCTGTTTTTT
TRBJ2-1 few TRBV12-3/TRBV12-4 . CASSPSADNEQFF TGTGCCAGCAGTCCTAGCGCTGACAATGAGCAGTTCTTC
TRBJ2-2 . TRBV4-3 TRBD2 CASSQGTSGTGELFF TGCGCCAGCAGCCAAGGGACTAGCGGAACCGGGGAGCTGTTTTTT
TRBJ2-3 many TRBV4-3 TRBD2 CASSQDLAGGPDTQYF TGCGCCAGCAGCCAAGATCTAGCGGGGGGGCCAGATACGCAGTATTTT